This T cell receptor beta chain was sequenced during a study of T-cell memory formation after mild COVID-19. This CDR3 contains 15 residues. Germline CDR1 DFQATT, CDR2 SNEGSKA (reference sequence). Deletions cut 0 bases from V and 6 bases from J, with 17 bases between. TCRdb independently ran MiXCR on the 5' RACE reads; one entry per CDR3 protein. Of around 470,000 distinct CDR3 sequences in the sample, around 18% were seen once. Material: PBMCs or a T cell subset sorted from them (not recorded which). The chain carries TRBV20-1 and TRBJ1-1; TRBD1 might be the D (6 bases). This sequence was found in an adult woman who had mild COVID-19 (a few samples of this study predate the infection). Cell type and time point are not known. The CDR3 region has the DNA TGCAGTGCTAGAGATCGGGTAGGGGGGAGCCCTGAAGCTTTCTTT. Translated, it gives CSARDRVGGSPEAFF.